This T cell receptor (beta chain) was recorded in a study of response to subunit inactivated influenza vaccine. Of note for this clonotype: The antigen is undetermined.

CDR1 and CDR2 from the germline V gene are SGHKS and YYEKEE (reference sequence). The CDR3 is made up of 14 amino acids. V lost 3 bases and J 5 bases, leaving 12 bases between the germline ends. General observations from the study: The authors proposed limited new T cell recruitment per seasonal influenza vaccination.

MiXCR, applied by TCRdb to the RT-PCR reads, yields one record per CDR3 protein. This sample has roughly 500,000 distinct CDR3 sequences, with about 15% found just once. Sequencing used CD4+ T cells sorted from PBMCs, obtained roughly 24 months after vaccination. The rearrangement uses TRBV5-5 and TRBJ1-5; D might be TRBD1 (5 bases). The receptor comes from a man aged 50-75 years who received an inactivated influenza vaccine. The CDR3 here is CASSSQGMDQPQHF. The CDR3 nucleotides are TGTGCCAGCAGCTCGCAGGGAATGGATCAGCCCCAGCATTTT.